The entry below gives a single TCR beta chain sequence along with its context. The antigen is undetermined. This could be a read error, since a much larger clone is one nucleotide away. This CDR3 contains 13 residues. Germline assignment: CDR1 SQVTM and CDR2 ANQGSEA. V lost 6 bases and J lost 2; bases outside the gene matches: 3. This sample was taken from a study of CD8 T cells in ankylosing spondylitis. Study observations and caveats: CD8+ cells made up the disease-linked clones, which were relatively rare in peripheral blood.

TCRdb re-called the 5' RACE reads with MiXCR, one entry per CDR3 protein. This table has about 210,000 distinct CDR3 sequences, 8% to 10% appearing once. The sequence was collected from a female donor with ankylosing spondylitis or in good health (not recorded which). Sequences were obtained from blood, either unsorted or a sorted T cell fraction (not recorded which). The V and J genes are TRBV29-1 and TRBJ1-4; TRBD1 matches at 7 bases. The CDR3 region has the DNA TGCAGCGTGCAGACAGGGACTAATGAAAAACTGTTTTTT. It specifies CSVQTGTNEKLFF.